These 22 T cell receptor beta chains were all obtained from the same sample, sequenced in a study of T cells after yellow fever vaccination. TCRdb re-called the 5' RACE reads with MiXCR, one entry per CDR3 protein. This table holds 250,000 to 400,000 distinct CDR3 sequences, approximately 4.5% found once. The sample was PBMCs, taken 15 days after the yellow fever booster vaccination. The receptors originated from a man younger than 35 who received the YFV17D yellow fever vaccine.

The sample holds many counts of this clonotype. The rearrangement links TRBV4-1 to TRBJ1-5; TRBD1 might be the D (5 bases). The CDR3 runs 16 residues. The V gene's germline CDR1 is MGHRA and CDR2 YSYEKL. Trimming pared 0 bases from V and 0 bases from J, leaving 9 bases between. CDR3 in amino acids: CASSQDSGRSNQPQHF. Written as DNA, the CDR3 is TGCGCCAGCAGCCAAGATTCAGGGCGTAGCAATCAGCCCCAGCATTTT.

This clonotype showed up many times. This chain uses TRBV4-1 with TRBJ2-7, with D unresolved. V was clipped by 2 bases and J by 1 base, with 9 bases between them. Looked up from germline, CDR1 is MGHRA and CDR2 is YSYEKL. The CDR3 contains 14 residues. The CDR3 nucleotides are TGCGCCAGCAGCCAATTTGTGAGGTCCTACGAGCAGTACTTC. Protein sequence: CASSQFVRSYEQYF.

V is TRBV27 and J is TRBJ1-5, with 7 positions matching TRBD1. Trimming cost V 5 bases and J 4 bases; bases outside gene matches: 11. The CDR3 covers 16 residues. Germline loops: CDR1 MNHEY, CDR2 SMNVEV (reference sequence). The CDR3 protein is CASSRSYRGPNQPQHF. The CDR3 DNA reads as TGTGCCAGCAGTCGATCCTACAGGGGCCCTAATCAGCCCCAGCATTTT.

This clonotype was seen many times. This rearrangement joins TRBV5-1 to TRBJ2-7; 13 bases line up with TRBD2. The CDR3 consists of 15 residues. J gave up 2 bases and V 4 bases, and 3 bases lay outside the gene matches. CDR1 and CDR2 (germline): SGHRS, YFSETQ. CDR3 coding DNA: TGCGCCAGCAGCAAAACTAGCGGGGGGGCCTACGAGCAGTACTTC. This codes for CASSKTSGGAYEQYF.

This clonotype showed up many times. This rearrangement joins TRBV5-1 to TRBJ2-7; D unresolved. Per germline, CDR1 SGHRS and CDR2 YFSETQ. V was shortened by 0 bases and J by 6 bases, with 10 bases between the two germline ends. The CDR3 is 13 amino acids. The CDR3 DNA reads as TGCGCCAGCAGCTTGGAAGGGCGCCTCGAGCAGTACGTC. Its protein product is CASSLEGRLEQYV.

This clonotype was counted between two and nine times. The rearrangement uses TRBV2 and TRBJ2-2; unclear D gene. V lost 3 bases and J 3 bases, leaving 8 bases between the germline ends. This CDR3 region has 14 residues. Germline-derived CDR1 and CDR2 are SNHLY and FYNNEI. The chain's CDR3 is CASSDQTYTGELFF. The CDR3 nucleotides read TGTGCCAGCAGTGATCAGACTTACACCGGGGAGCTGTTTTTT.

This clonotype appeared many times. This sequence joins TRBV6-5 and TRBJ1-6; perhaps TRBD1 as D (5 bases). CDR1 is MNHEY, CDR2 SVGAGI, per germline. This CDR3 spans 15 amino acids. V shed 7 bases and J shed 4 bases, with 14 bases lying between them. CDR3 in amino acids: CASTSDSPYNSPLHF. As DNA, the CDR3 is TGTGCCAGCACTTCAGACAGCCCTTATAATTCACCCCTCCACTTT.

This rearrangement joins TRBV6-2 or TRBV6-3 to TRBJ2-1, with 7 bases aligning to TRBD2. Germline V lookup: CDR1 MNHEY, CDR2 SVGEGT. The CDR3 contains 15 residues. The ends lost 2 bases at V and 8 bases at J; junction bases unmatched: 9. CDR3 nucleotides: TGTGCCAGCAGTTACCCCCCGGGGGAGGGCGATGAGCAGTTCTTC. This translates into CASSYPPGEGDEQFF.

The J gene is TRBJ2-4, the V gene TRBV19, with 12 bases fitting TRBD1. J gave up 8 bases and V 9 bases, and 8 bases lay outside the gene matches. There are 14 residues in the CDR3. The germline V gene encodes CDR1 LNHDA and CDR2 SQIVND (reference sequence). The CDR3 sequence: CASSGTGGSDIQYF. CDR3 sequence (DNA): TGTGCCAGCTCGGGGACAGGGGGCTCTGACATTCAGTACTTC.

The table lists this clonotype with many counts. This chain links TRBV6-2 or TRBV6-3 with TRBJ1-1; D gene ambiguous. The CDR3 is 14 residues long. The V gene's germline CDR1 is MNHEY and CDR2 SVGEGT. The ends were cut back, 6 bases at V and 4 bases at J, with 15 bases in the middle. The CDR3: CASSKPPAGTEAFF. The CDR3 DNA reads TGTGCCAGCAGCAAACCCCCCGCGGGCACTGAAGCTTTCTTT.

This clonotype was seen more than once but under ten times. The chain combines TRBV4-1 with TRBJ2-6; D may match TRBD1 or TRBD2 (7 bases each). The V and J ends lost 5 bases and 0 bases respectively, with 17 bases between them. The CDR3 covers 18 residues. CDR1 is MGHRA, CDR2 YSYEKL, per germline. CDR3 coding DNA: TGCGCCAGCAGCGACAGGGAGGGGCGCCGCTCTGGGGCCAACGTCCTGACTTTC. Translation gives CASSDREGRRSGANVLTF.

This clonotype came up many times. CDR3 sequence: CASSQVRGGDMPFF. The CDR3 nucleotides read TGCGCCAGCAGCCAAGTTCGGGGGGGGGATATGCCTTTCTTT. This chain uses TRBV4-3 with TRBJ1-1; tentatively, D is TRBD1 (5 bases). Germline CDR1 LGHNA, CDR2 YSLEER. The V end was cut by 1 base, the J end by 12 bases, with 18 bases between. The CDR3 is 14 residues long.

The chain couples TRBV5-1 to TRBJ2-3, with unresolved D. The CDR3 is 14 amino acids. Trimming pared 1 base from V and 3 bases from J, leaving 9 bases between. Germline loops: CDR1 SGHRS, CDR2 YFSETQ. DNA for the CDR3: TGCGCCAGCAGCTTGTCGAAGGGAACAGATACGCAGTATTTT. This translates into CASSLSKGTDTQYF.

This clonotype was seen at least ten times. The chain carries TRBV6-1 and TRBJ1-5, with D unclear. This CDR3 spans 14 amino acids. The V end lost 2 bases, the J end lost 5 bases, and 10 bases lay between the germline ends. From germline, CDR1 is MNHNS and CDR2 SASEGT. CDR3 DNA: TGTGCCAGCAGTGAACTGAAGCCTCATCAGCCCCAGCATTTT. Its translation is CASSELKPHQPQHF.

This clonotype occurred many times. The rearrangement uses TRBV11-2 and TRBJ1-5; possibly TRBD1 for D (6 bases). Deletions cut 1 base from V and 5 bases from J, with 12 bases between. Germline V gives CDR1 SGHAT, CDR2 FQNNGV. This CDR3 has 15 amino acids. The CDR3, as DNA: TGTGCCAGCAGCTTAGTGGGGTCAGGGGATCAGCCCCAGCATTTT. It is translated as CASSLVGSGDQPQHF.

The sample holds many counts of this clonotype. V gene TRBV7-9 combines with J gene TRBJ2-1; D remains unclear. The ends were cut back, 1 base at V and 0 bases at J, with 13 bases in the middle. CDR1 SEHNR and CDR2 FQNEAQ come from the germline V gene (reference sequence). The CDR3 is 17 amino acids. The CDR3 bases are TGTGCCAGCAGCTTAGAGGCAGCCGGTAGCTCCTACAATGAGCAGTTCTTC. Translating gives CASSLEAAGSSYNEQFF.

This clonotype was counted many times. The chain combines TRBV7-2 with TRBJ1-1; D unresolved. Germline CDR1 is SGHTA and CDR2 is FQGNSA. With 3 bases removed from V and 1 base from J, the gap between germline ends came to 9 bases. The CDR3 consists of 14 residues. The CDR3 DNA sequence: TGTGCCAGCAGCTTCTCCGGGCAGAACACTGAAGCTTTCTTT. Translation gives CASSFSGQNTEAFF.

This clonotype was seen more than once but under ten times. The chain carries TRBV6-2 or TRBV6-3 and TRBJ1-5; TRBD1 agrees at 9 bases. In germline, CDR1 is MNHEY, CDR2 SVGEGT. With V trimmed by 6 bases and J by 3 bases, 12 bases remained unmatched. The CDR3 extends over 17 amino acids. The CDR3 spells CASSLRPGQGPNQPQHF. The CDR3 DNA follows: TGTGCCAGCAGCCTTCGCCCGGGACAGGGCCCCAATCAGCCCCAGCATTTT.

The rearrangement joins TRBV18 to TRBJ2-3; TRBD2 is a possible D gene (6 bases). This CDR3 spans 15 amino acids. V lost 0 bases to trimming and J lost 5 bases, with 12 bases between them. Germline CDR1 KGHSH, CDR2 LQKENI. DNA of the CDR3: TGTGCCAGCTCACCACCGGCGGGGCGGATAGATACGCAGTATTTT. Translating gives CASSPPAGRIDTQYF.

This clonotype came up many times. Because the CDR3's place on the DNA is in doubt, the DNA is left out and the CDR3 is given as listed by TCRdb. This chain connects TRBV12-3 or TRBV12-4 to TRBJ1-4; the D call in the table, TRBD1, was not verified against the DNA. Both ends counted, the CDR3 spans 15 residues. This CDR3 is CASSHITGVPEKLFF.

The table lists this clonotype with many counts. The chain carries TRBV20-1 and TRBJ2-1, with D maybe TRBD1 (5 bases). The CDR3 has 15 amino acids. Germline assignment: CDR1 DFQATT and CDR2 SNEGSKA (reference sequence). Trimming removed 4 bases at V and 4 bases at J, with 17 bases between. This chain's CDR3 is CSAMLLGAGYNEQFF. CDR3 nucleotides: TGCAGTGCTATGTTGTTGGGTGCAGGGTACAATGAGCAGTTCTTC.

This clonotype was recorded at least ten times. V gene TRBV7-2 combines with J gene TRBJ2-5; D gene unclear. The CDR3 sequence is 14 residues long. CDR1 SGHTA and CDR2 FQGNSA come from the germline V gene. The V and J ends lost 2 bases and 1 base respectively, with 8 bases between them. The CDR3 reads CASSLRSGQETQYF. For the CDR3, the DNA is TGTGCCAGCAGCTTACGGTCAGGCCAAGAGACCCAGTACTTC. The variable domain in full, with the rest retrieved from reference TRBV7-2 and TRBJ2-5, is GAGVSQSPSNKVTEKGKDVELRCDPISGHTALYWYRQSLGQGLEFLIYFQGNSAPDKSGLPSDRFSAERTGGSVSTLTIQRTQQEDSAVYLCASSLRSGQETQYFGPGTRLLVL.